The 19 T cell receptor beta chains below were found in one sample sequenced in a study of shared clonotypes between healthy human individuals. Profiled with immunoSEQ multiplex PCR; TCRdb holds only in-frame clones, not every one. The sample contains roughly 2.4 million clones, almost 96% of which appear only once. The sample consisted of naive CD4+ T cells sorted from blood. Subset denoted: CD45RA+ positively selected. Receptors were obtained from a man younger than 35 in good health.

The chain joins TRBV2 to TRBJ2-1; D unclear. Germline V gene lookup returns CDR1 SNHLY and CDR2 FYNNEI. There are 11 residues in the CDR3. V was shortened by 6 bases and J by 7 bases, with 7 bases between the two germline ends. The CDR3 nucleotides are TGTGCCAGCAGGCCGATGAATGAGCAGTTCTTC. This encodes CASRPMNEQFF. The full variable domain, with the rest looked up from reference TRBV2 and TRBJ2-1, is EPEVTQTPSHQVTQMGQEVILRCVPISNHLYFYWYRQILGQKVEFLVSFYNNEISEKSEIFDDQFSVERPDGSNFTLKIRSTKLEDSAMYFCASRPMNEQFFGPGTRLTVL.

The chain has TRBV5-1 and TRBJ2-4, with 8 bases lining up with TRBD2. The CDR3 consists of 14 residues. J gave up 6 bases and V 5 bases, and 7 bases lay outside the gene matches. Germline lookup yields CDR1 SGHRS and CDR2 YFSETQ. The CDR3 DNA follows: TGCGCCAGCAGTTCAACTGCGGGGGGAAACATTCAGTACTTC. Protein: CASSSTAGGNIQYF. Supplemented by reference TRBV5-1 and TRBJ2-4, the full variable domain reads KAGVTQTPRYLIKTRGQQVTLSCSPISGHRSVSWYQQTPGQGLQFLFEYFSETQRNKGNFPGRFSGRQFSNSRSEMNVSTLELGDSALYLCASSSTAGGNIQYFGAGTRLSVL.

V is TRBV19 and J is TRBJ1-1; a weak D match, TRBD1 (6 bases). CDR1 is LNHDA and CDR2 is SQIVND in the germline V gene (reference sequence). The V gene lost 6 bases and the J gene lost 4 bases, with 15 bases spanning the gap. CDR3 length: 14 amino acids. The CDR3 coding sequence is TGTGCCAGTAGCGAACCGGGACAACTCACTGAAGCTTTCTTT. It is translated as CASSEPGQLTEAFF.

V and J are TRBV7-2 and TRBJ2-4; a possible D gene is TRBD2 (5 bases). The CDR3 has 16 residues. Looked up from germline, CDR1 is SGHTA and CDR2 is FQGNSA. Deletions cut 5 bases from V and 0 bases from J, with 14 bases between. The CDR3 is CASSPRRGPAKNIQYF. CDR3 bases: TGTGCCAGCAGCCCCAGACGCGGGCCAGCCAAAAACATTCAGTACTTC. Combining the CDR3 with reference TRBV7-2 and TRBJ2-4 gives the whole variable domain GAGVSQSPSNKVTEKGKDVELRCDPISGHTALYWYRQSLGQGLEFLIYFQGNSAPDKSGLPSDRFSAERTGGSVSTLTIQRTQQEDSAVYLCASSPRRGPAKNIQYFGAGTRLSVL.

Of note for this clone: The sample holds other DNA sequences that translate to the same CDR3. V gene TRBV2 combines with J gene TRBJ2-1; perhaps D is TRBD1 or TRBD2 (5 bases each). This CDR3 region has 12 residues. V was trimmed by 1 base and J by 8 bases, leaving 6 bases between them. CDR1 is SNHLY, CDR2 FYNNEI, per germline. CDR3: CASSEGGYEQFF. CDR3 nucleotides: TGTGCCAGCAGTGAAGGGGGGTATGAGCAGTTCTTC.

V is TRBV9 and J is TRBJ2-1, with a possible D match to TRBD2 (6 bases). Germline CDR1 SGDLS, CDR2 YYNGEE. Trimming removed 0 bases from V and 7 bases from J, with 11 bases in between. This CDR3 is 14 amino acids long. CDR3: CASSVGSGGNEQFF. The CDR3 nucleotides are TGTGCCAGCAGCGTAGGCTCCGGGGGTAATGAGCAGTTCTTC.

The rearrangement links TRBV6-1 to TRBJ2-3; D perhaps matches TRBD2 (7 bases). The CDR3 consists of 16 residues. V dropped 4 bases and J dropped 2 bases, with 16 bases sitting between them. Germline CDR1 and CDR2: MNHNS and SASEGT. This chain's CDR3 is CASSAGIGGLTDTQYF. CDR3 nucleotide sequence: TGTGCCAGCAGTGCTGGGATCGGGGGGCTCACAGATACGCAGTATTTT.

This sequence joins TRBV29-1 and TRBJ1-1; D gene ambiguous. This CDR3 has 13 residues. The V gene's germline CDR1 is SQVTM and CDR2 ANQGSEA. V lost 0 bases to trimming and J lost 0 bases, with 5 bases between them. CDR3 sequence reads: CSVEDSMNTEAFF. CDR3 nucleotide sequence: TGCAGCGTTGAAGACAGTATGAACACTGAAGCTTTCTTT.

This clone occurred once. The V gene is TRBV18, the J gene TRBJ1-2; unclear D gene. The CDR3 is 13 amino acids. The germline V and J ends were trimmed by 2 bases and 7 bases, with 11 bases remaining between them. Germline V gene sequence: CDR1 KGHSH, CDR2 LQKENI. The CDR3 region has the DNA TGTGCCAGCTCACCAGGGTCCGAGCTTGGCTACACCTTC. This translates into CASSPGSELGYTF.

This clone was detected once. The chain has TRBV25-1 and TRBJ1-4; D possibly corresponds to TRBD1 (6 bases). The CDR3 is made up of 14 amino acids. The germline CDR1 and CDR2 sequences are MGHDK and SYGVNS. Trimming removed 3 bases at V and 8 bases at J, with 13 bases between. DNA for the CDR3: TGTGCCAGCAGTGACCGGGACATACACGAAAAACTGTTTTTT. Amino acids: CASSDRDIHEKLFF.

The V gene is TRBV15, the J gene TRBJ2-1, with 10 bases aligning to TRBD2. The CDR3 runs to 16 residues. Germline values: CDR1 LNHNV, CDR2 YYDKDF (reference sequence). J lost 3 bases, V lost 3 bases, and 5 bases had no gene match. The CDR3: CATSSPGLAHYNEQFF. The CDR3 DNA follows: TGTGCCACCAGCAGCCCGGGACTAGCGCACTACAATGAGCAGTTCTTC.

The V gene is TRBV6-5, the J gene TRBJ2-3, with D possibly called TRBD1 or TRBD2 (5 bases each). The V and J ends lost 8 bases and 0 bases respectively, with 12 bases between them. Germline CDR1 MNHEY, CDR2 SVGAGI. The CDR3 consists of 14 residues. The CDR3 DNA is TGTGCCAGCGGGGGTGGCCGGAGCACAGATACGCAGTATTTT. Its translation is CASGGGRSTDTQYF.

This clone has only one observation. This chain connects TRBV25-1 to TRBJ2-5; 7 nucleotides line up with TRBD2. Trimming cost V 5 bases and J 2 bases; bases outside gene matches: 11. Germline V gene data show CDR1 as MGHDK and CDR2 as SYGVNS. This CDR3 is 16 amino acids long. CDR3 sequence reads: CASSPSGLAAQETQYF. The CDR3 region has the DNA TGTGCCAGCAGTCCCAGCGGTCTAGCGGCGCAAGAGACCCAGTACTTC.

This clone was seen a single time. The sample holds other DNA sequences that translate to the same CDR3. The chain employs TRBV5-1 and TRBJ2-5; 8 bases agree with TRBD1. The ends lost 0 bases at V and 1 base at J; junction bases unmatched: 2. The CDR3 totals 15 residues. Germline CDR1 reads SGHRS; CDR2 reads YFSETQ. CDR3 region: CASSLAGTGQETQYF. CDR3 DNA sequence: TGCGCCAGCAGCTTGGCCGGGACAGGCCAAGAGACCCAGTACTTC.

V gene TRBV4-3 combines with J gene TRBJ2-3; no firm D call. CDR1 LGHNA and CDR2 YSLEER come from the germline V gene. This CDR3 is built from 14 residues. Deletions cut 0 bases from V and 7 bases from J, with 11 bases between. CDR3 protein: CASSQESDRYTQYF. The CDR3 region has the DNA TGCGCCAGCAGCCAAGAGTCTGACCGTTATACGCAGTATTTT.

This chain joins TRBV2 and TRBJ1-2, with D possibly matching TRBD1 (5 bases). V was trimmed by 3 bases and J by 4 bases, leaving 9 bases between them. The CDR3 contains 13 residues. Germline CDR1 is SNHLY and CDR2 is FYNNEI. As DNA, the CDR3 is TGTGCCAGCAGTGACAGGGCGGGCTATGGCTACACCTTC. This gives the protein CASSDRAGYGYTF.

This clone was recorded only once. Other nucleotide sequences from this sample produce the same CDR3. The rearrangement joins TRBV30 to TRBJ1-6; D uncertain. Between the trimmed V and J ends, which lost 2 bases and 0 bases, there was a span of 5 bases. The CDR3 loop spans 14 amino acids. The germline gives CDR1 GTSNPN, CDR2 SVGIG (reference sequence). CDR3 bases: TGTGCCTGGAGTCGGGGCTCCTATAATTCACCCCTCCACTTT. Residues: CAWSRGSYNSPLHF.

About this clone itself: The DNA is left out, because the CDR3 cannot be placed on it with certainty; the CDR3 is given as TCRdb lists it. J is TRBJ1-1 and V is TRBV12-5; the D call in the table, TRBD1, was not verified against the DNA. In germline, CDR1 is LGHNT, CDR2 FRNRAP. The CDR3 sequence runs 15 residues, both termini included. The CDR3 is CASGLGMGQGKEAFF.

V usage is TRBV30 and J usage is TRBJ1-5; TRBD1 matches 7 bases. Germline trimming cut 4 bases from V and 2 bases from J; bases unmatched to any gene: 2. Germline loops: CDR1 GTSNPN, CDR2 SVGIG (reference sequence). CDR3 size: 13 residues. The CDR3 DNA follows: TGTGCCTGGACCGGGACAGGCAATCAGCCCCAGCATTTT. This encodes CAWTGTGNQPQHF.